This record covers a single T cell receptor beta chain. Its target is unknown. Clones were sequenced by immunoSEQ multiplex PCR, and TCRdb holds only the in-frame ones, with some missing. The sample lists over 40,000 clones; about 80% were seen once. The data belong to a study of CD4 T cells in relation to SARS-CoV-2 and coronaviruses. Study findings and constraints: No donor gave both pre-pandemic and post-infection samples.

Sorted naive or memory CD4+ cells met CEF peptides for around ten days. The sequence derives from an adult with COVID-19. The sample was naive CD4+ T cells from PBMCs, cultured in vitro. Subset described: naive CD4+ T cells isolated by negative enrichment.

This CDR3 reads CASSQVRDLNEQFF. DNA for the CDR3: TGCGCCAGCAGCCAAGTCAGAGATCTCAATGAGCAGTTCTTC. The chain recombines TRBV4-1 with TRBJ2-1, with D uncertain. V was pared by 1 base and J by 6 bases, with 10 bases between. Germline CDR1 reads MGHRA; CDR2 reads YSYEKL. The CDR3 contains 14 residues.